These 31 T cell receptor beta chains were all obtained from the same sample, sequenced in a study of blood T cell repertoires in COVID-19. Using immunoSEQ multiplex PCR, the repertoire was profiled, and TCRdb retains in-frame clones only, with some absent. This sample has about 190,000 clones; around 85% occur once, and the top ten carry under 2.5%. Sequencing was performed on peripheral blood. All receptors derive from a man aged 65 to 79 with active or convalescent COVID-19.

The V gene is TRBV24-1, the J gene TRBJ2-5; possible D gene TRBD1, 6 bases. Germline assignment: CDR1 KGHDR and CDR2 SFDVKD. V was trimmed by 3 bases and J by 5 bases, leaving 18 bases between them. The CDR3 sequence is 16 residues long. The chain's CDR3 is CATSDTRWGRGETQYF. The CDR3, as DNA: TGTGCCACCAGTGATACTAGGTGGGGCAGGGGTGAGACCCAGTACTTC.

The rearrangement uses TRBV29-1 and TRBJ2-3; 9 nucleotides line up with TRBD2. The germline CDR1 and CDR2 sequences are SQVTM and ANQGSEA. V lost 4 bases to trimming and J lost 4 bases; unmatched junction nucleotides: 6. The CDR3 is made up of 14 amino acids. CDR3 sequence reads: CSVGGSGSADTQYF. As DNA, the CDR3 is TGCAGCGTTGGTGGTAGCGGGAGTGCAGATACGCAGTATTTT.

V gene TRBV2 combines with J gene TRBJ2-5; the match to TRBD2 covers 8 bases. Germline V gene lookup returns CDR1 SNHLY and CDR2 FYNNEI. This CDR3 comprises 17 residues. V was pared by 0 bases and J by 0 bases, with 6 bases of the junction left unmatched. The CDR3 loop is CASSEALGGANQETQYF. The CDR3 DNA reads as TGTGCCAGCAGTGAAGCGCTCGGGGGGGCAAACCAAGAGACCCAGTACTTC.

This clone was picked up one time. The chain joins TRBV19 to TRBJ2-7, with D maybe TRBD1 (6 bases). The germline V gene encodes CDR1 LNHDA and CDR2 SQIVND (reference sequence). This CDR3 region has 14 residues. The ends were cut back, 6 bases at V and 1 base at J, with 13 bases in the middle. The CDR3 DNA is TGTGCCAGTAGCCGTTACGGGACATCCTACGAGCAGTACTTC. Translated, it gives CASSRYGTSYEQYF.

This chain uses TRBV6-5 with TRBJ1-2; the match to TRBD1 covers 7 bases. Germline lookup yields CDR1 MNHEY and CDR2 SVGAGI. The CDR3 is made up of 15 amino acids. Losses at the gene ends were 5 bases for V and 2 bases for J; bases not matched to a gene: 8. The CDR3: CASSTDRSGNYGYTF. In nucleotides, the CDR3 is TGTGCCAGCAGTACGGACAGGTCTGGGAACTATGGCTACACCTTC.

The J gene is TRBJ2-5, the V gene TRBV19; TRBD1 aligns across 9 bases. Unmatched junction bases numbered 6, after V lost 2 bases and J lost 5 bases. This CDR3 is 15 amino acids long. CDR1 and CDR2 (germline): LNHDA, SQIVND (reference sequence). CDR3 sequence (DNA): TGTGCCAGTAGTATATGGGGACAGGGTCGGGAGACCCAGTACTTC. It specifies CASSIWGQGRETQYF.

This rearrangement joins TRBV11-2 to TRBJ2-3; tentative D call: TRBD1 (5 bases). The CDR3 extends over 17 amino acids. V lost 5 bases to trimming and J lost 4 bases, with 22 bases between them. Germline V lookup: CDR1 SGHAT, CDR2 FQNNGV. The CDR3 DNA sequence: TGTGCCAGCAGCCGCCCCCACAGGTCTGGCATTGCAGATACGCAGTATTTT. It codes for CASSRPHRSGIADTQYF. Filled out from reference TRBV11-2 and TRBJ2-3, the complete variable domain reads EAGVAQSPRYKIIEKRQSVAFWCNPISGHATLYWYQQILGQGPKLLIQFQNNGVVDDSQLPKDRFSAERLKGVDSTLKIQPAKLEDSAVYLCASSRPHRSGIADTQYFGPGTRLTVL.

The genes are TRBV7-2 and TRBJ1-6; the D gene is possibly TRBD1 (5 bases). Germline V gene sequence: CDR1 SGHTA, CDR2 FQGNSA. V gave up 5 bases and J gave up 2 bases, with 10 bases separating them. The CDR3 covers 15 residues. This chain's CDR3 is CASSPEQAYNSPLHF. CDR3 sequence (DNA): TGTGCCAGCAGCCCGGAACAGGCCTATAATTCACCCCTCCACTTT.

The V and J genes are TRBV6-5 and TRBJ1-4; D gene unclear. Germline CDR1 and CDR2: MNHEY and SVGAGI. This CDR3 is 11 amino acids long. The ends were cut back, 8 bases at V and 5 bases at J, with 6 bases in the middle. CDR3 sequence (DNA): TGTGCCAGCGGGCTCAATGAAAAACTGTTTTTT. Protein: CASGLNEKLFF.

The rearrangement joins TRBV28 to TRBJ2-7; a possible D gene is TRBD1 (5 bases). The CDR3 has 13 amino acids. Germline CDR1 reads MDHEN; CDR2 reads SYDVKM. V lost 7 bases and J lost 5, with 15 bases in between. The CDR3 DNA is TGTGCCAGCACCTCGTTAGGGGCCCACGAGCAGTACTTC. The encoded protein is CASTSLGAHEQYF.

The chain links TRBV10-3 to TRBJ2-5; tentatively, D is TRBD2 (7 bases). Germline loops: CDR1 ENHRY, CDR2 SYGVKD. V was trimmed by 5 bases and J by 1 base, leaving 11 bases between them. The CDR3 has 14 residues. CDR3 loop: CAISRGGGQETQYF. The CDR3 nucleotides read TGTGCCATCAGTAGAGGGGGGGGCCAAGAGACCCAGTACTTC.

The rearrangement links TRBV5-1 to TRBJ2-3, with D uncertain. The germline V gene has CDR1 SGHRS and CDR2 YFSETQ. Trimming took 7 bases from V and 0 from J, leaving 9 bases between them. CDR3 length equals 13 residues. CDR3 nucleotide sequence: TGCGCCAGCGCTACTCCTAGCACAGATACGCAGTATTTT. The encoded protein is CASATPSTDTQYF. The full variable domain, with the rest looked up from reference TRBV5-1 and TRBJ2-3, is KAGVTQTPRYLIKTRGQQVTLSCSPISGHRSVSWYQQTPGQGLQFLFEYFSETQRNKGNFPGRFSGRQFSNSRSEMNVSTLELGDSALYLCASATPSTDTQYFGPGTRLTVL.

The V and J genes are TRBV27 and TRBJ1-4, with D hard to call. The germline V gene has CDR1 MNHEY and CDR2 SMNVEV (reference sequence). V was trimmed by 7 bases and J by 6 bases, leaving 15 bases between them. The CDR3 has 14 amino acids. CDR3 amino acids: CASNWRSGDEKLFF. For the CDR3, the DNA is TGTGCCAGCAATTGGAGGTCCGGAGATGAAAAACTGTTTTTT. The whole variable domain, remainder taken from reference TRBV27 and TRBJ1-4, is EAQVTQNPRYLITVTGKKLTVTCSQNMNHEYMSWYRQDPGLGLRQIYYSMNVEVTDKGDVPEGYKVSRKEKRNFPLILESPSPNQTSLYFCASNWRSGDEKLFFGSGTQLSVL.

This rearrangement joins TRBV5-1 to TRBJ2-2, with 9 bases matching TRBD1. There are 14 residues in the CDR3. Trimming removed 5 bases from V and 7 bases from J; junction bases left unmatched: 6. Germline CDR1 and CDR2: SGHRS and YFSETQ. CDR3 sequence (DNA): TGCGCCAGCAGAAGGGACAGGGCTGGCGGGGAGCTGTTTTTT. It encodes CASRRDRAGGELFF.

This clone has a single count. The CDR3 spells CASSSQDRIGYTF. The DNA of the CDR3 is TGCGCCAGCAGCTCCCAGGACAGAATCGGCTACACCTTC. J is TRBJ1-2 and V is TRBV5-1; possible D gene TRBD1, 6 bases. The CDR3 has 13 residues. Trimming removed 3 bases at V and 8 bases at J, with 14 bases between. Germline values: CDR1 SGHRS, CDR2 YFSETQ.

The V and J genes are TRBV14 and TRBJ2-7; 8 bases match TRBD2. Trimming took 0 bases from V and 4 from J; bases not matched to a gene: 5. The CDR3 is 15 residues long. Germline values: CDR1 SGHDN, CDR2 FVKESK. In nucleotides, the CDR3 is TGTGCCAGCAGCCAAGATCTTAGCGGGGTTTACGAGCAGTACTTC. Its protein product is CASSQDLSGVYEQYF.

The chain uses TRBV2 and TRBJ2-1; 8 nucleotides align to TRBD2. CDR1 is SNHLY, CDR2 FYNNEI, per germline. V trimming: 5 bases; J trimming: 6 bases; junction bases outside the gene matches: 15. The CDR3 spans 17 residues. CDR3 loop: CASSPPRSGVSFNEQFF. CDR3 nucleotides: TGTGCCAGCAGTCCTCCCCGTAGCGGGGTTAGCTTCAATGAGCAGTTCTTC.

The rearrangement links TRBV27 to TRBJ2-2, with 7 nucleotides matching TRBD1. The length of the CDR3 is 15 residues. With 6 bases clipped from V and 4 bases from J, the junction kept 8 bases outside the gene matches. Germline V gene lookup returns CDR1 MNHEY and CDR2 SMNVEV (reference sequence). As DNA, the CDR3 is TGTGCCAGCAGAAAAGACAGGGTCGGCACCGGGGAGCTGTTTTTT. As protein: CASRKDRVGTGELFF.

In DNA, the CDR3 is TGTGCCAGCAGCGCCAGTACAGGGTCCGGTGAAGCTTTCTTT. Protein product: CASSASTGSGEAFF. The V and J genes are TRBV9 and TRBJ1-1, with D perhaps matching TRBD1 (6 bases). The V and J ends lost 3 bases and 7 bases respectively, with 16 bases between them. Germline V gives CDR1 SGDLS, CDR2 YYNGEE. This CDR3 is built from 14 residues.

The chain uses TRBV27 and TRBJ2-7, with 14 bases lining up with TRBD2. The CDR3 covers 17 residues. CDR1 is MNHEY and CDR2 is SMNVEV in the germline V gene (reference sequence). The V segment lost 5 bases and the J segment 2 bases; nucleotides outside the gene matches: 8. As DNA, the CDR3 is TGTGCCAGCAGTCCAGTGGTGGGACTAGCGGGAGCCTACGAGCAGTACTTC. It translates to CASSPVVGLAGAYEQYF.

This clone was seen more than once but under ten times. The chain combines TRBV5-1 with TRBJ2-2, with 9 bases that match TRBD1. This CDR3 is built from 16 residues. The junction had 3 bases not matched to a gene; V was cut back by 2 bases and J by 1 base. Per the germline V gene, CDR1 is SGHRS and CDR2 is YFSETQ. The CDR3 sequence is CASSFKGQGNTGELFF. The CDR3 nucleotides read TGCGCCAGCAGCTTTAAGGGACAGGGGAACACCGGGGAGCTGTTTTTT.

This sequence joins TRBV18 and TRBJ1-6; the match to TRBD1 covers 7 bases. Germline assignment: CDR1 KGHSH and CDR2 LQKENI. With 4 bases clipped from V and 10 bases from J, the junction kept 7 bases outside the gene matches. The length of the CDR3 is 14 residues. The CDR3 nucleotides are TGTGCCAGCTCACTTAAAGAACAGGGGTCACCCCTCCACTTT. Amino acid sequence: CASSLKEQGSPLHF.

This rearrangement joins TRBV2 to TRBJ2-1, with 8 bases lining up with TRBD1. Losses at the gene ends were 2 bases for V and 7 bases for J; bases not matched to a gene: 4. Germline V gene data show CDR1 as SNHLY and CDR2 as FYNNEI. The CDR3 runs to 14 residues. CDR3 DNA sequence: TGTGCCAGCAGTGAACAGGGGGCCTTGAATGAGCAGTTCTTC. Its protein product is CASSEQGALNEQFF.

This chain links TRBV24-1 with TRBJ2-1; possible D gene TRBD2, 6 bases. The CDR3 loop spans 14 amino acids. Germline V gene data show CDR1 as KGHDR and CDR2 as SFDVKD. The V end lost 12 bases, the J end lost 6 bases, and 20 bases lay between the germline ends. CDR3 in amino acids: CAARFTGEANEQFF. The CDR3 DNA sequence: TGTGCCGCGCGGTTTACGGGGGAAGCCAATGAGCAGTTCTTC.

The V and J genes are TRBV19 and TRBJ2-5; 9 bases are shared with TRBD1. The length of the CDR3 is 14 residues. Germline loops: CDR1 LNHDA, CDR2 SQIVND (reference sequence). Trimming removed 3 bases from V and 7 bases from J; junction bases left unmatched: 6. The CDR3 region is CASSIETGGRTQYF. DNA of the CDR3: TGTGCCAGTAGTATCGAGACAGGGGGTAGGACCCAGTACTTC.

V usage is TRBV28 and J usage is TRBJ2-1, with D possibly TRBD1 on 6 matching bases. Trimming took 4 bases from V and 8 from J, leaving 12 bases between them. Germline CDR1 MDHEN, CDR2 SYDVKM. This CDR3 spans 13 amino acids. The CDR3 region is CASSSNSGDEQFF. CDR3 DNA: TGTGCCAGCAGTTCCAATTCAGGGGATGAGCAGTTCTTC.

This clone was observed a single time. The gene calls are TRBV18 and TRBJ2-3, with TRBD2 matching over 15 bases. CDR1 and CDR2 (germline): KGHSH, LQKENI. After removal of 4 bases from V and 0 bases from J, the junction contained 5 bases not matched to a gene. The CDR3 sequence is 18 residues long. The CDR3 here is CASSRGTSGGPSTDTQYF. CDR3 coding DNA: TGTGCCAGCTCACGAGGGACTAGCGGGGGGCCGAGCACAGATACGCAGTATTTT.

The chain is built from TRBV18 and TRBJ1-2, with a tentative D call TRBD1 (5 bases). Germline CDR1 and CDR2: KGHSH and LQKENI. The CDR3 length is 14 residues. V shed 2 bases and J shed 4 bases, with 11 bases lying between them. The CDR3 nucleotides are TGTGCCAGCTCACCAAGCAGGGAGGCCTATGGCTACACCTTC. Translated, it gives CASSPSREAYGYTF.

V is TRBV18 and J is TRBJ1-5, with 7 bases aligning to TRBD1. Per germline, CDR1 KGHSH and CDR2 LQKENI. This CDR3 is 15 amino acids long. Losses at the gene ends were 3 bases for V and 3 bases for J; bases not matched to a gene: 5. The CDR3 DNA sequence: TGTGCCAGCTCACCGGGGACAGTCAACAATCAGCCCCAGCATTTT. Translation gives CASSPGTVNNQPQHF.

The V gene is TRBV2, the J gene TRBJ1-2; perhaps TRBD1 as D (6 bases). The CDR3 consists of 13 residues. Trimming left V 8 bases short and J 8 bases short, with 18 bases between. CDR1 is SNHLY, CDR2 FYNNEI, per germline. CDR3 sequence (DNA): TGTGCCAGCCGCCGGACAACAGGGAAGGGCTACACCTTC. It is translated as CASRRTTGKGYTF.

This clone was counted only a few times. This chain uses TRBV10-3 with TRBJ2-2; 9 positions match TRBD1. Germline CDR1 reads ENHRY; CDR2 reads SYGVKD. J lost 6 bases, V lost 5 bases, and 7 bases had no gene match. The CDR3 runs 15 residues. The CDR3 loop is CAISPTGGASGELFF. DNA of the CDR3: TGTGCCATCAGTCCTACAGGGGGCGCTTCCGGGGAGCTGTTTTTT.